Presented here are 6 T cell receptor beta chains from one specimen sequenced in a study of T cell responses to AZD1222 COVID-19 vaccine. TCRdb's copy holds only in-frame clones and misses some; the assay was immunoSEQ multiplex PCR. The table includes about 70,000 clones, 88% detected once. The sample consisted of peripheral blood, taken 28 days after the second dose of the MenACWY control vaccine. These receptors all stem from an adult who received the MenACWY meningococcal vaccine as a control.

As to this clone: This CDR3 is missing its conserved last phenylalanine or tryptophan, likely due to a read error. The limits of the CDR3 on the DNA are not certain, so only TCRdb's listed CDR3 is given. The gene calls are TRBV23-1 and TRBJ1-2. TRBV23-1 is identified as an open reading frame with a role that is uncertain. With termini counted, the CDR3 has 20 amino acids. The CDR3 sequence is CASSHRPLGVWLHLRFGDQC.

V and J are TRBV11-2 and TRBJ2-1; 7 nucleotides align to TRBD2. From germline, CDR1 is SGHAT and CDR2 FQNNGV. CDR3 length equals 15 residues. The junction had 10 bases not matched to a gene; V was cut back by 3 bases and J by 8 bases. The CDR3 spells CASSFTSGTGDEQFF. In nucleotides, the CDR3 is TGTGCCAGCAGCTTCACAAGCGGGACTGGGGATGAGCAGTTCTTC.

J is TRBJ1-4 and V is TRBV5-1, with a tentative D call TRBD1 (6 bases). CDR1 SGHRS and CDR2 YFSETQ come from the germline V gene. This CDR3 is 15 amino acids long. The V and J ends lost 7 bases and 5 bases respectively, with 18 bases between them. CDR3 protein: CASAIFPDRNEKLFF. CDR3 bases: TGCGCCAGCGCAATCTTCCCGGACAGAAATGAAAAACTGTTTTTT.

This CDR3 is CASSFRTPTAGELFF. CDR3 bases: TGCGCCAGCAGCTTCAGGACCCCCACGGCGGGGGAGCTGTTTTTT. This chain links TRBV5-1 with TRBJ2-2, with D hard to call. The germline V and J ends were trimmed by 2 bases and 8 bases, with 16 bases remaining between them. Germline V gene data show CDR1 as SGHRS and CDR2 as YFSETQ. The CDR3 consists of 15 residues.

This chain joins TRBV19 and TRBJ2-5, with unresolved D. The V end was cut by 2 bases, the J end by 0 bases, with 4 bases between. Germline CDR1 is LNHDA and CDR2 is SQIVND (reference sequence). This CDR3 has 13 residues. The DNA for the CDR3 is TGTGCCAGTAGTATAAGGCACCAAGAGACCCAGTACTTC. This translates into CASSIRHQETQYF.

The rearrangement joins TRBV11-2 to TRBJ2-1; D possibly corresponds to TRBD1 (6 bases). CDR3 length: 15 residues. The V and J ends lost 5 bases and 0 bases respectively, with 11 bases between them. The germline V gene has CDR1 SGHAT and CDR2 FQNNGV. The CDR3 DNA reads TGTGCCAGCAGCCGAGACAGGACCTCCTACAATGAGCAGTTCTTC. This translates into CASSRDRTSYNEQFF.